These T cell receptor beta chains were read from a single sample in a study of CD8 T cells in ankylosing spondylitis. TCRdb reanalysed the 5' RACE reads using MiXCR and keeps one entry per CDR3 protein. The sample consists of some 700,000 distinct CDR3 sequences, roughly 19% of them appearing once. The sequencing input was blood, either unsorted or a sorted T cell fraction (not recorded which). The receptors come from a male donor with ankylosing spondylitis. Both conserved end residues are part of each CDR3. Each record gives: J gene, V gene, CDR3 protein.

TRBJ1-1 | TRBV5-1 | CASSPDNPGTEAFF
TRBJ2-1 | TRBV12-3/TRBV12-4 | CASSFGDRGQSFWYNEQFF
TRBJ2-1 | TRBV20-1 | CSARDVTGNHEQFF
TRBJ1-5 | TRBV18 | CASSPQKGDGNQPQHF
TRBJ2-3 | TRBV5-5 | CASSLETYTNTDTQYF
TRBJ2-7 | TRBV20-1 | CSAYFLAGGRLAGEQYF
TRBJ2-7 | TRBV4-1 | CASSRTSGSSEQYF
TRBJ2-1 | TRBV7-9 | CASSQSTGARESEQFF
TRBJ2-7 | TRBV10-3 | CAISDPSPRSGTGDYEQYF
TRBJ2-5 | TRBV18 | CASSPDLWETQYF